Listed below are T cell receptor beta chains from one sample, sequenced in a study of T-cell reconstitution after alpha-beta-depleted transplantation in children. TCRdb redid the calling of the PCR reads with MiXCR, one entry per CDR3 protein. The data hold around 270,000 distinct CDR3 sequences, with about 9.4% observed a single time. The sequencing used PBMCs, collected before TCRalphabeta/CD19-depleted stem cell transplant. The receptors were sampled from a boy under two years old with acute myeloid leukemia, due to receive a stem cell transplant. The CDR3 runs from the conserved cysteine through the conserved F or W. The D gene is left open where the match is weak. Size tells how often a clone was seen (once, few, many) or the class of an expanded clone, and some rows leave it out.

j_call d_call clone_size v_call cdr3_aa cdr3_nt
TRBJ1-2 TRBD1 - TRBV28 CASSRPGTGYYGYTF TGTGCCAGCAGTAGACCCGGGACAGGGTACTATGGCTACACCTTC
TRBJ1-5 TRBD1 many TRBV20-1 CSALDREGYSNQPQHF TGCAGTGCCTTGGACAGGGAGGGGTATAGCAATCAGCCCCAGCATTTT
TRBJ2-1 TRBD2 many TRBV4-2 CASSQESAGGLHEQFF TGTGCCAGCAGCCAAGAATCAGCGGGGGGGCTCCATGAGCAGTTCTTC
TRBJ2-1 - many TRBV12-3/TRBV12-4 CASSLTGSHNEQFF TGTGCCAGCAGTTTAACAGGGAGCCACAATGAGCAGTTCTTC
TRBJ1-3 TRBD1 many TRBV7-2 CASSTRTGPGNTIYF TGTGCCAGCAGCACCCGGACAGGGCCTGGAAACACCATATATTTT
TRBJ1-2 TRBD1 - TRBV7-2 CASSEGAGGYGYTF TGTGCCAGCAGCGAGGGGGCCGGCGGATATGGCTACACCTTC
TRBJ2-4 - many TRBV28 CASSLHTRYIQYF TGTGCCAGCAGTTTACATACTAGGTACATTCAGTACTTC
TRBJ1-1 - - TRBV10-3 CAISESSDSREAFF TGTGCCATCAGTGAAAGTTCCGATTCGAGGGAAGCTTTCTTT
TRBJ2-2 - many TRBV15 CATSRDGGTGELFF TGTGCCACCAGCAGAGATGGGGGGACCGGGGAGCTGTTTTTT
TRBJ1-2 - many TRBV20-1 CSASPKASYGYTF TGCAGTGCTAGTCCGAAGGCCAGCTATGGCTACACCTTC
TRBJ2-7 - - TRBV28 CASSLGDTTGEQYF TGTGCCAGCAGTTTAGGAGACACCACGGGGGAGCAGTACTTC
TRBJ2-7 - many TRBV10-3 CAISGRMGTYEQYF TGTGCCATCAGTGGGAGGATGGGAACCTACGAGCAGTACTTC
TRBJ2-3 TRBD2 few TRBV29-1 CSVENRLAGGGDTQYF TGCAGCGTTGAAAATAGACTAGCGGGAGGTGGCGATACGCAGTATTTT
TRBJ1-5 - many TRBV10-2 CASSDRDGVNQPQHF TGCGCCAGCAGCGACCGGGACGGAGTCAATCAGCCCCAGCATTTT
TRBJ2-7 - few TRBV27 CASSFSGLSYEQYF TGTGCCAGCAGTTTTAGTGGACTATCCTACGAGCAGTACTTC
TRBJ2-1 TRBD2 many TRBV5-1 CASSPRLAGAEQFF TGCGCCAGCAGCCCCAGACTAGCGGGAGCTGAGCAGTTCTTC
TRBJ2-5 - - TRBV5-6 CASSLTSSVWETQYF TGTGCCAGCAGCTTGACGTCGTCAGTGTGGGAGACCCAGTACTTC
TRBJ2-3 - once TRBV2 CASSSGHTDMQYF TGTGCCAGCAGTTCCGGGCACACAGATATGCAGTATTTT
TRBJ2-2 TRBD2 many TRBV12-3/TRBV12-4 CASSSTSGGAGELFF TGTGCCAGCAGTTCAACTAGCGGGGGCGCCGGGGAGCTGTTTTTT
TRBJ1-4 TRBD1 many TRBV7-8 CASSSTPGQGADDEKLFF TGTGCCAGCAGCTCGACCCCGGGACAGGGGGCGGACGATGAAAAACTGTTTTTT
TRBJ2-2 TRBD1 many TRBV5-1 CASSRNGQGSGELFF TGCGCCAGCAGCCGGAACGGACAGGGGAGCGGGGAGCTGTTTTTT
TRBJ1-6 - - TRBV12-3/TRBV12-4 CASSLWSSYNSPLHF TGTGCCAGCAGTTTATGGAGCTCCTATAATTCACCCCTCCACTTT
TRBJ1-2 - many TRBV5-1 CASSLIIGEGYTF TGCGCCAGCAGCTTGATAATAGGGGAAGGCTACACCTTC